This T cell receptor beta chain emerged from a study of CD8+CD57+ T cells in acquired aplastic anemia. Overall study context: Isolated CD4+ and CD8+ cells, once sorted, yielded DNA averaging around 3.1 ug. For CD4+ cells, healthy donors had an average of roughly 9.8 million reads.

Ten or more counts support this clonotype. Antigen specificity is unknown. Study observations and caveats: Researchers report that 25 to 30 CD8+ CDR3 sequences appeared in both patients and controls.

The template used for profiling TCR beta VDJ and CDR3 was genomic DNA. TCRdb processed the reads anew with MiXCR; each CDR3 protein has one entry. In the table there are about 220,000 distinct CDR3 sequences, approximately 35% of which are singletons. Germline lookup yields CDR1 SGHTA and CDR2 FQGTGA. V was pared by 5 bases and J by 7 bases, with 12 bases of the junction left unmatched. The CDR3 runs 15 residues. This sequence originates from a human donor in good health, serving as a control. The chain recombines TRBV7-3 with TRBJ2-3, with 7 bases fitting TRBD1. Input material: sorted CD4+, CD8+, or CD8+CD57+ T cells (not recorded which) from PBMCs. The CDR3: CASSALTGLLNTQYF. Here the CDR3 DNA reads TGTGCCAGCAGCGCATTGACAGGGCTTTTGAATACGCAGTATTTT.